These 21 T cell receptor beta chains were sequenced from one sample in a study of blood T cell repertoires in COVID-19. TCRdb keeps only in-frame clones here, not all; method: immunoSEQ multiplex PCR. The sample has about 190,000 clones, about 88% seen once. Material for sequencing was peripheral blood. The receptors here all came from a woman aged 25 to 39 with active or convalescent COVID-19.

This chain joins TRBV2 and TRBJ2-3; 12 bases are a match to TRBD1. Germline assignment: CDR1 SNHLY and CDR2 FYNNEI. The CDR3 is made up of 15 amino acids. The J segment lost 3 bases and the V segment lost 6 bases, leaving 4 bases of the junction unmatched. The CDR3 DNA is TGTGCCAGCAGGAGGGACAGGGGGCCAACAGATACGCAGTATTTT. This encodes CASRRDRGPTDTQYF.

The chain uses TRBV7-9 and TRBJ1-1, with 7 bases matching TRBD1. The V and J ends lost 5 bases and 9 bases, in that order; junction bases with no gene match: 6. Germline assignment: CDR1 SEHNR and CDR2 FQNEAQ (reference sequence). The length of the CDR3 is 12 residues. The CDR3 bases are TGTGCCAGCAGCGCCTCGACAGGGCAAGCTTTCTTT. This encodes CASSASTGQAFF.

V usage is TRBV5-8 and J usage is TRBJ2-1; 7 bases line up with TRBD1. The J segment lost 6 bases and the V segment lost 1 base, leaving 13 bases of the junction unmatched. The CDR3 contains 17 residues. Germline CDR1 reads SGHTS; CDR2 reads YDEGEE. CDR3 amino acids: CASSLKGWDSSSNEQFF. CDR3 nucleotides: TGTGCCAGCAGCTTGAAGGGGTGGGACAGCTCTTCCAATGAGCAGTTCTTC. Full variable domain (missing parts from reference TRBV5-8 and TRBJ2-1): EAGVTQSPTHLIKTRGQQATLRCSPISGHTSVYWYQQALGLGLQFLLWYDEGEERNRGNFPPRFSGRQFPNYSSELNVNALELEDSALYLCASSLKGWDSSSNEQFFGPGTRLTVL.

On this clone: The sample contains more than one DNA sequence encoding this CDR3. The chain links TRBV12-3 or TRBV12-4 to TRBJ1-2; the D is unclear. This CDR3 has 12 residues. V was cut by 5 bases and J by 2 bases, with 6 bases left in between. DNA of the CDR3: TGTGCCAGCAGTAACACGAACTATGGCTACACCTTC. Translated: CASSNTNYGYTF.

The V and J genes are TRBV12-3 or TRBV12-4 and TRBJ2-5; 7 bases fit TRBD1. Trimming removed 5 bases from V and 2 bases from J; junction bases left unmatched: 2. The CDR3 length is 13 residues. The DNA for the CDR3 is TGTGCCAGCAGTAAGGGACAGCAAGAGACCCAGTACTTC. Translation: CASSKGQQETQYF.

The chain employs TRBV19 and TRBJ1-5; 8 nucleotides match TRBD1. Trimming removed 3 bases from V and 1 base from J; junction bases left unmatched: 8. This CDR3 has 17 residues. Germline V gene data show CDR1 as LNHDA and CDR2 as SQIVND (reference sequence). CDR3 nucleotides: TGTGCCAGTAGTATCCCTTCGACAGGGGTGAGCAATCAGCCCCAGCATTTT. Translated, it gives CASSIPSTGVSNQPQHF.

This sequence joins TRBV11-2 and TRBJ1-1; TRBD1 is a possible D gene (6 bases). This CDR3 is built from 16 residues. V lost 7 bases to trimming and J lost 5 bases, with 23 bases between them. Germline loops: CDR1 SGHAT, CDR2 FQNNGV. The CDR3 coding sequence is TGTGCCAGCACCGACCCGGCGGGGGCTGTTGGGACTGAAGCTTTCTTT. It specifies CASTDPAGAVGTEAFF. The whole variable domain, filled in from reference TRBV11-2 and TRBJ1-1, reads EAGVAQSPRYKIIEKRQSVAFWCNPISGHATLYWYQQILGQGPKLLIQFQNNGVVDDSQLPKDRFSAERLKGVDSTLKIQPAKLEDSAVYLCASTDPAGAVGTEAFFGQGTRLTVV.

The DNA of the CDR3 is TGTGCCAGCAGCTCCCGACTAGCGGGGGGGTACAATGAGCAGTTCTTC. Its protein product is CASSSRLAGGYNEQFF. The gene calls are TRBV7-9 and TRBJ2-1, with 14 bases fitting TRBD2. CDR3 length: 16 residues. The V gene end was trimmed by 4 bases and the J gene end by 4 bases; junction bases not matched to a gene: 3. Germline assignment: CDR1 SEHNR and CDR2 FQNEAQ (reference sequence).

This chain connects TRBV24-1 to TRBJ2-3; maybe TRBD2 (5 bases). In germline, CDR1 is KGHDR, CDR2 SFDVKD. The V end lost 3 bases, the J end lost 1 base, and 10 bases lay between the germline ends. The CDR3 covers 15 residues. Here the CDR3 DNA reads TGTGCCACCAGTGATCCCAGGACTCGCACAGATACGCAGTATTTT. Translation gives CATSDPRTRTDTQYF.

This chain connects TRBV7-9 to TRBJ1-1; no clear D gene. CDR1 is SEHNR and CDR2 is FQNEAQ in the germline V gene (reference sequence). Trimming removed 0 bases at V and 4 bases at J, with 15 bases between. The length of the CDR3 is 16 residues. This CDR3 reads CASSLAITSEGTEAFF. The DNA of the CDR3 is TGTGCCAGCAGCTTAGCTATAACGTCCGAGGGCACTGAAGCTTTCTTT.

About this clone: Additional DNA sequences in this sample encode the identical CDR3. The V call is TRBV30, the J call TRBJ1-5; 9 nucleotides align to TRBD1. V lost 5 bases to trimming and J lost 5 bases; unmatched junction nucleotides: 4. The germline CDR1 and CDR2 sequences are GTSNPN and SVGIG (reference sequence). The CDR3 consists of 13 residues. CDR3 in amino acids: CAWSGQGDQPQHF. The CDR3 region has the DNA TGTGCCTGGTCGGGACAGGGAGATCAGCCCCAGCATTTT.

V usage is TRBV12-3 or TRBV12-4 and J usage is TRBJ1-1, with D maybe TRBD1 (5 bases). There are 13 residues in the CDR3. V shed 2 bases and J shed 4 bases, with 8 bases lying between them. The CDR3 region is CASSLIGGTEAFF. The DNA of the CDR3 is TGTGCCAGCAGTTTAATCGGGGGCACTGAAGCTTTCTTT.

The chain carries TRBV2 and TRBJ1-5; 8 bases map to TRBD1. Trimming removed 5 bases from V and 1 base from J; junction bases left unmatched: 13. The CDR3 covers 18 residues. Germline CDR1 is SNHLY and CDR2 is FYNNEI. The chain's CDR3 is CASSHNARTGFSNQPQHF. The CDR3, as DNA: TGTGCCAGCAGTCATAACGCTCGGACAGGGTTCAGCAATCAGCCCCAGCATTTT.

The chain recombines TRBV19 with TRBJ1-2; TRBD1 agrees at 10 bases. V trimming: 2 bases; J trimming: 4 bases; junction bases outside the gene matches: 10. Germline V gives CDR1 LNHDA, CDR2 SQIVND (reference sequence). The CDR3 length is 17 residues. CDR3 DNA: TGTGCCAGTAGTATACCCGGGACAGGGGTTATTGGCTATGGCTACACCTTC. Its translation is CASSIPGTGVIGYGYTF. The full variable domain, rest sourced from reference TRBV19 and TRBJ1-2, is DGGITQSPKYLFRKEGQNVTLSCEQNLNHDAMYWYRQDPGQGLRLIYYSQIVNDFQKGDIAEGYSVSREKKESFPLTVTSAQKNPTAFYLCASSIPGTGVIGYGYTFGSGTRLTVV.

The chain has TRBV11-3 and TRBJ2-1; 8 bases are shared with TRBD2. This CDR3 is 14 amino acids long. Trimming took 5 bases from V and 7 from J; bases not matched to a gene: 7. The V gene's germline CDR1 is SGHNT and CDR2 YENEEA. The CDR3 spells CASSPGGAGNEQFF. The CDR3 coding sequence is TGTGCCAGCAGCCCCGGGGGGGCTGGGAATGAGCAGTTCTTC.

The chain couples TRBV3-1 (or the pseudogene TRBV3-2) to TRBJ1-2; D is undetermined. The V gene lost 3 bases and the J gene lost 6 bases, with 11 bases spanning the gap. This CDR3 spans 13 amino acids. CDR1 and CDR2 (germline): LGHDT, YNNKEL (reference sequence). This CDR3 is CASSQRAENGYTF. The CDR3, as DNA: TGTGCCAGCAGCCAGAGGGCGGAGAATGGCTACACCTTC.

The chain has TRBV2 and TRBJ1-3; maybe TRBD1 (6 bases). The ends were cut back, 6 bases at V and 3 bases at J, with 12 bases in the middle. The CDR3 is 14 amino acids. The germline V gene has CDR1 SNHLY and CDR2 FYNNEI. CDR3 DNA: TGTGCCAGCAGCCGGACAGTAAATGGAAACACCATATATTTT. Translating gives CASSRTVNGNTIYF.

The chain recombines TRBV7-6 with TRBJ1-6; tentative D call: TRBD1 (5 bases). CDR1 is SGHVS, CDR2 FNYEAQ, per germline. The CDR3 sequence is 16 residues long. Trimming took 5 bases from V and 3 from J, leaving 14 bases between them. The CDR3 here is CASSPGGLSYNSPLHF. Written as DNA, the CDR3 is TGTGCCAGCAGCCCGGGGGGTCTTAGCTATAATTCACCCCTCCACTTT.

The chain joins TRBV6-5 to TRBJ2-7; TRBD1 aligns across 8 bases. The CDR3 runs to 14 residues. Germline V gene sequence: CDR1 MNHEY, CDR2 SVGAGI. Trimming at V came to 6 bases and at J to 3 bases, leaving 7 bases not matched to a gene. CDR3 protein: CASRPRDRSYEQYF. For the CDR3, the DNA is TGTGCCAGCAGACCCCGGGACAGGAGCTACGAGCAGTACTTC.

J is TRBJ1-5 and V is TRBV28; the match to TRBD1 covers 9 bases. There are 13 residues in the CDR3. V trimming: 6 bases; J trimming: 6 bases; junction bases outside the gene matches: 3. The germline V gene encodes CDR1 MDHEN and CDR2 SYDVKM. The DNA for the CDR3 is TGTGCCAGCAGGCTACAGGGGGCTCAGCCCCAGCATTTT. This codes for CASRLQGAQPQHF. The full variable domain, in which reference TRBV28 and TRBJ1-5 provide the parts outside the CDR3, is DVKVTQSSRYLVKRTGEKVFLECVQDMDHENMFWYRQDPGLGLRLIYFSYDVKMKEKGDIPEGYSVSREKKERFSLILESASTNQTSMYLCASRLQGAQPQHFGDGTRLSIL.

The J gene is TRBJ2-5, the V gene TRBV11-3; 10 nucleotides align to TRBD2. Germline lookup yields CDR1 SGHNT and CDR2 YENEEA. This CDR3 is built from 15 residues. The V gene end was trimmed by 5 bases and the J gene end by 5 bases; junction bases not matched to a gene: 8. CDR3 in amino acids: CASSLGTSEEETQYF. In DNA, the CDR3 is TGTGCCAGCAGCCTAGGGACTAGCGAGGAGGAGACCCAGTACTTC.